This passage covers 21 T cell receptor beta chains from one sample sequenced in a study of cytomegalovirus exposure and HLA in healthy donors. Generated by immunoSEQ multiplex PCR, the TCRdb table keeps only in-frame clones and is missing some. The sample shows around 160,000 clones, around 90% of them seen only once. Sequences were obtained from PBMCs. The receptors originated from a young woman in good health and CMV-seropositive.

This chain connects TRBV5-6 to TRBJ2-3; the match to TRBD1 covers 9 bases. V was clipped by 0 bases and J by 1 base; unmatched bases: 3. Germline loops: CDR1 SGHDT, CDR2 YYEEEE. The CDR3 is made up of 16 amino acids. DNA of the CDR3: TGTGCCAGCAGCTTGGATGGGACAGGGCGCACAGATACGCAGTATTTT. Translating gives CASSLDGTGRTDTQYF.

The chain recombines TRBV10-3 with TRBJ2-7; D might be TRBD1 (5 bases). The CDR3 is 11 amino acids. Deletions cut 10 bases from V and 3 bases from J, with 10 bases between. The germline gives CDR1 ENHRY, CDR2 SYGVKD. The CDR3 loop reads CATRQNYEQYF. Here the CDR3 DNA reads TGTGCCACTCGACAGAACTACGAGCAGTACTTC.

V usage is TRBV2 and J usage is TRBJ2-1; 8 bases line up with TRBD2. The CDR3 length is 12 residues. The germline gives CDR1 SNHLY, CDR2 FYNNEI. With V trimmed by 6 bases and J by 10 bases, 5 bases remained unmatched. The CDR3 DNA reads TGTGCCAGCAGCGCCCCTAGCGGGGAGCAGTTCTTC. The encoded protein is CASSAPSGEQFF.

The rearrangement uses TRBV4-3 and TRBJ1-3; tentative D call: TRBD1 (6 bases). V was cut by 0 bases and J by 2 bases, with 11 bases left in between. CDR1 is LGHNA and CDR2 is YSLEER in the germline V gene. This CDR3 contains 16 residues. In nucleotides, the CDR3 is TGCGCCAGCAGCCAAGATCCCAGGGGCCCTGGAAACACCATATATTTT. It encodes CASSQDPRGPGNTIYF.

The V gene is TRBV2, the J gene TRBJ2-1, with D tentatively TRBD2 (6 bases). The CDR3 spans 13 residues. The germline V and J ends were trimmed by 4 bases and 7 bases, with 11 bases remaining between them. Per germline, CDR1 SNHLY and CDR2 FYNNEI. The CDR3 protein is CASSVVAENEQFF. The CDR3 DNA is TGTGCCAGCAGTGTAGTAGCGGAGAATGAGCAGTTCTTC.

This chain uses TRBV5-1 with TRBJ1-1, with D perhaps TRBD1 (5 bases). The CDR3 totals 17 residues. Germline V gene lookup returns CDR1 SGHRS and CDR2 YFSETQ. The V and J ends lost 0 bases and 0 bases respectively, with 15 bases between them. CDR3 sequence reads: CASSLGMQGVMNTEAFF. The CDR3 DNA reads TGCGCCAGCAGCTTGGGAATGCAGGGCGTCATGAACACTGAAGCTTTCTTT.

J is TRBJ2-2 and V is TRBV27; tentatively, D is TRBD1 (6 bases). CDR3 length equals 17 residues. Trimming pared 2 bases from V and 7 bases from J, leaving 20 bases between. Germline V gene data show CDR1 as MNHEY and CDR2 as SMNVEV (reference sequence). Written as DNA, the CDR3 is TGTGCCAGCAGTTTAGCCTCCGGGACACTATCGGGCGGGGAGCTGTTTTTT. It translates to CASSLASGTLSGGELFF.

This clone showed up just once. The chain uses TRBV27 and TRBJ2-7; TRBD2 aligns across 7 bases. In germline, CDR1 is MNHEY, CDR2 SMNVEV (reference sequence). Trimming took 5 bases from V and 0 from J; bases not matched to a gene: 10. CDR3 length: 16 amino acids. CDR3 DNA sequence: TGTGCCAGCAGTCCCTCTCTAGCGGATTACTCCTACGAGCAGTACTTC. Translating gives CASSPSLADYSYEQYF.

CDR3 region: CASSLIGTPEADTQYF. DNA of the CDR3: TGTGCCAGCAGCTTGATCGGCACCCCGGAGGCAGATACGCAGTATTTT. The J gene is TRBJ2-3, the V gene TRBV5-6; weak D call: TRBD2 (5 bases). Germline values: CDR1 SGHDT, CDR2 YYEEEE. There are 16 residues in the CDR3. V lost 1 base and J lost 4, with 16 bases in between. The complete variable domain, with remaining parts taken from reference TRBV5-6 and TRBJ2-3, reads DAGVTQSPTHLIKTRGQQVTLRCSPKSGHDTVSWYQQALGQGPQFIFQYYEEEERQRGNFPDRFSGHQFPNYSSELNVNALLLGDSALYLCASSLIGTPEADTQYFGPGTRLTVL.

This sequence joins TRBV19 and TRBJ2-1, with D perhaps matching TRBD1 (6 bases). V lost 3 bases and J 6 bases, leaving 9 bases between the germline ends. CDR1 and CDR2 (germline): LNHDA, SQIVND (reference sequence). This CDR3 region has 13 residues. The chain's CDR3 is CASSIQGFNEQFF. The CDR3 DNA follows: TGTGCCAGTAGTATTCAGGGGTTCAATGAGCAGTTCTTC. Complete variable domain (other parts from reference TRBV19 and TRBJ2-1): DGGITQSPKYLFRKEGQNVTLSCEQNLNHDAMYWYRQDPGQGLRLIYYSQIVNDFQKGDIAEGYSVSREKKESFPLTVTSAQKNPTAFYLCASSIQGFNEQFFGPGTRLTVL.

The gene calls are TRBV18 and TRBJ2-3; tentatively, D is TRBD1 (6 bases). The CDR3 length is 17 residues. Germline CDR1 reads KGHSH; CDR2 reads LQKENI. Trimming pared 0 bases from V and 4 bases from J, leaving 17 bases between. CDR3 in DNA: TGTGCCAGCTCACCACCGGGGACGAGGGCAGGGGCAGATACGCAGTATTTT. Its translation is CASSPPGTRAGADTQYF. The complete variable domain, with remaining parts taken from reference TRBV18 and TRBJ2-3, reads NAGVMQNPRHLVRRRGQEARLRCSPMKGHSHVYWYRQLPEEGLKFMVYLQKENIIDESGMPKERFSAEFPKEGPSILRIQQVVRGDSAAYFCASSPPGTRAGADTQYFGPGTRLTVL.

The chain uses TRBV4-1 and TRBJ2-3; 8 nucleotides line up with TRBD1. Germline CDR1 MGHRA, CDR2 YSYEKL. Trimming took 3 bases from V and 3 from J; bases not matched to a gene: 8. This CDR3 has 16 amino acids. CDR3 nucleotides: TGCGCCAGCAGCCACCAAGCTAGACAGGGGACAGATACGCAGTATTTT. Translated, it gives CASSHQARQGTDTQYF.

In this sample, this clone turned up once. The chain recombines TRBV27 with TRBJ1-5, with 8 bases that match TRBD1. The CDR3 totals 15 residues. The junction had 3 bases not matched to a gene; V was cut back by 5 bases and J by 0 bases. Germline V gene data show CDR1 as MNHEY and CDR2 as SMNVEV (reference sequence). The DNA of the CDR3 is TGTGCCAGCAGTCTGACAGGGGCTAGCAATCAGCCCCAGCATTTT. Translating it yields CASSLTGASNQPQHF.

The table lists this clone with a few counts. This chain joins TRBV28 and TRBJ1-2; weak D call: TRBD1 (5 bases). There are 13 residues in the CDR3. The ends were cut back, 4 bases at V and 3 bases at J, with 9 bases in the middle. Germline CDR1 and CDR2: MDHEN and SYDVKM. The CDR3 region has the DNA TGTGCCAGCAGTTGGGGCAGGGACTATGGCTACACCTTC. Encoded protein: CASSWGRDYGYTF.

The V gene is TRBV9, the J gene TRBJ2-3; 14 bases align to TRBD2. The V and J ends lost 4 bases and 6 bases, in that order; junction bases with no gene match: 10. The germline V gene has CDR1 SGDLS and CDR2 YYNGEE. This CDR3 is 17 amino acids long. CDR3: CASSRGPGLAGEDTQYF. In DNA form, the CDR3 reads TGTGCCAGCAGCCGCGGACCGGGACTAGCGGGAGAGGATACGCAGTATTTT.

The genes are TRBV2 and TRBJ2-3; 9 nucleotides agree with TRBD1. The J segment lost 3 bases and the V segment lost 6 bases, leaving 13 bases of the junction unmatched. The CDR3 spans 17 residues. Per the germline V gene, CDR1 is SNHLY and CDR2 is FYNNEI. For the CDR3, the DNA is TGTGCCAGCAGACACCGCCAAACAGGGGGCCGGACAGATACGCAGTATTTT. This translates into CASRHRQTGGRTDTQYF.

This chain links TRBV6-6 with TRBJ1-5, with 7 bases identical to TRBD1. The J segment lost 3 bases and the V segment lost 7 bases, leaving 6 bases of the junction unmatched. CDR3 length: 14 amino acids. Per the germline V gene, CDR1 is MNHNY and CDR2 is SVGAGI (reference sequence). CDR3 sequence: CASTTTGDNQPQHF. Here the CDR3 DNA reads TGTGCCAGCACTACCACAGGGGACAATCAGCCCCAGCATTTT.

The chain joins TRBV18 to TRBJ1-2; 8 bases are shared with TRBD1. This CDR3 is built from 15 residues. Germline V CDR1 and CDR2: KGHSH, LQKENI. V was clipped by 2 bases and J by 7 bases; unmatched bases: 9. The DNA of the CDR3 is TGTGCCAGCTCACCAAACGGCAGGGGGCTGAGTGGCTACACCTTC. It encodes CASSPNGRGLSGYTF. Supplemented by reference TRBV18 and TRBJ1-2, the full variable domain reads NAGVMQNPRHLVRRRGQEARLRCSPMKGHSHVYWYRQLPEEGLKFMVYLQKENIIDESGMPKERFSAEFPKEGPSILRIQQVVRGDSAAYFCASSPNGRGLSGYTFGSGTRLTVV.

The DNA for the CDR3 is TGTGCCAGCAGCGTGGGATCGGGAAGTCACTCTGGAAACACCATATATTTT. This gives the protein CASSVGSGSHSGNTIYF. The chain has TRBV9 and TRBJ1-3; D gene uncertain. V lost 2 bases, J lost 0 bases, and 15 bases lay in between. The CDR3 runs 17 residues. The germline CDR1 and CDR2 sequences are SGDLS and YYNGEE.

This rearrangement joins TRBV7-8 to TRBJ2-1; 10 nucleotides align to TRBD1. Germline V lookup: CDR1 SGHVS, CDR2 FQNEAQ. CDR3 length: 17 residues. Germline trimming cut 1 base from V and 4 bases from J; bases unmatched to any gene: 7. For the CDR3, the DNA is TGTGCCAGCAGCTTAGAGTCGGGACAGGGGACTTACAATGAGCAGTTCTTC. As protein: CASSLESGQGTYNEQFF.

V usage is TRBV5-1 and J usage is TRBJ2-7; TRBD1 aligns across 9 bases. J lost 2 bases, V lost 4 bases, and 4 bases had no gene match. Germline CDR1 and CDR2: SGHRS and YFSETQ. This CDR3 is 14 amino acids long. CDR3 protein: CASSHGQGPYEQYF. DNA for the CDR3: TGCGCCAGCAGCCACGGACAGGGGCCCTACGAGCAGTACTTC. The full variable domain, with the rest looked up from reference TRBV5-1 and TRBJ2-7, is KAGVTQTPRYLIKTRGQQVTLSCSPISGHRSVSWYQQTPGQGLQFLFEYFSETQRNKGNFPGRFSGRQFSNSRSEMNVSTLELGDSALYLCASSHGQGPYEQYFGPGTRLTVT.